This T cell receptor beta chain was sequenced for a study of PD-L1 blockade in urothelial cancer. For the study at large: Patients arrived having already received 0 to 3 prior chemotherapy regimens. At 3 weeks after treatment start (second dose) and again at 6 weeks, blood was analyzed. A median blood sample held approximately 140,000 T cells and roughly 79,000 unique TCRs.

Study-level points and caveats: Tumor-associated TCR clones expanded more in blood at 3 weeks in patients with durable benefit.

Remarks on this clone: As yet, its antigen is unknown.

The assay was immunoSEQ multiplex PCR, and TCRdb's table has in-frame clones only and misses some. This sample has about 76,000 clones, with 85% to 95% found just once. Described time point: peripheral blood 6 weeks after treatment start. The length of the CDR3 is 14 residues. In germline, CDR1 is LNHDA, CDR2 SQIVND (reference sequence). V shed 3 bases, J shed 2 bases, and the junction held 2 bases outside the gene matches. J is TRBJ2-5 and V is TRBV19; 8 bases are shared with TRBD2. Sequencing used PBMCs, obtained around atezolizumab (anti-PD-L1) treatment. The clonotype originates from a woman of 80 years or more with urothelial cancer. As DNA, the CDR3 is TGTGCCAGTAGTATCTCTAGCGGGCAAGAGACCCAGTACTTC. Translating it yields CASSISSGQETQYF.